This TCR beta chain was identified during a study of cytomegalovirus exposure and HLA in healthy donors. Overall study results and limits: Available immune exposure information covered CMV serostatus only. Reported findings show TCR beta sequences accurately forecast HLA-A and HLA-B alleles in most subjects. Several of the most significant clusters were apparently associated with common viral pathogens in a later analysis.

This clone has a handful of counts. The antigen is undetermined. Primers: 60 Vbeta forward and 13 Jbeta reverse. Some clones are missing from TCRdb's copy, which holds only in-frame ones; the method was immunoSEQ multiplex PCR. Of roughly 100,000 clones listed, over 65% are singletons. Source material: PBMCs. The clonotype was recovered from a man in his forties in good health and CMV-seropositive.

The CDR3 DNA follows: TGTGCCAGCAGTGTCGGACTAGCGGTCACAGATACGCAGTATTTT. Residues: CASSVGLAVTDTQYF. This chain connects TRBV11-2 to TRBJ2-3; TRBD2 matches 10 bases. Germline CDR1 reads SGHAT; CDR2 reads FQNNGV. V was pared by 6 bases and J by 2 bases, with 5 bases of the junction left unmatched. The CDR3 is made up of 15 amino acids.